This T cell receptor (beta chain) was sequenced during a study of blood T cell repertoires in COVID-19. Study summary: Sample material is recorded as cDNA or gDNA derived from T cells, B-cell-depleted T cells, or PBMCs.

The ends were cut back, 5 bases at V and 8 bases at J, with 12 bases in the middle. Germline V gene data show CDR1 as SGHAT and CDR2 as FQNNGV. There are 12 residues in the CDR3. The protocol was immunoSEQ multiplex PCR, while the TCRdb copy is restricted to in-frame clones and leaves out a portion. The table shows some 70,000 clones, with nearly 80% occurring only once. The chain couples TRBV11-2 to TRBJ1-2; maybe TRBD1 (5 bases). Sample: peripheral blood. The clonotype originates from a woman aged 55-70 years with acute or convalescent COVID-19. The DNA of the CDR3 is TGTGCCAGCAGCACCAGGGATCGGGGCTACACCTTC. Protein product: CASSTRDRGYTF.